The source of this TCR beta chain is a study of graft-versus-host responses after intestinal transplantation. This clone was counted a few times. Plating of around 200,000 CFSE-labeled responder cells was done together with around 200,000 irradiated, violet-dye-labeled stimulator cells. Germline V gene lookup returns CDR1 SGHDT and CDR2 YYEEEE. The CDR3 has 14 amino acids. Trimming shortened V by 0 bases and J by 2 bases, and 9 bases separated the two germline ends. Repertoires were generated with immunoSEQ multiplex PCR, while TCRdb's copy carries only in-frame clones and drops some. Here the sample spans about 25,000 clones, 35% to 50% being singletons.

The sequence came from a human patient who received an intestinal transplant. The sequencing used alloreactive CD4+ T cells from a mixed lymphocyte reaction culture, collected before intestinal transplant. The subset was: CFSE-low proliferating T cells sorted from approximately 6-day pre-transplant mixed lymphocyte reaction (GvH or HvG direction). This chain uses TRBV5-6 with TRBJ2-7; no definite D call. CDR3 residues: CASSLVQATYEQYF. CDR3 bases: TGTGCCAGCAGCTTGGTCCAGGCGACCTACGAGCAGTACTTC.